This T cell receptor (beta chain) was profiled in a study of T cells in narcolepsy. Study at large: Donors had narcolepsy type 1 or type 2, or were healthy controls. Study observations and caveats: Healthy controls reportedly lacked the autoreactive clonotypes serially found in patients' blood. In some patient and control memory CD4+ samples, autoreactive clones were absent. HCRT-specific and TRIB2-specific autoreactive clonotypes appeared among same-patient CSF and blood CD4+ clonotypes.

About this clone itself: What it binds is not known.

Some clones are missing from TCRdb's copy, which holds only in-frame ones; the method was immunoSEQ multiplex PCR. The table has about 40,000 clones, 70% to 90% seen once. This CDR3 is 14 amino acids long. Germline values: CDR1 MNHEY, CDR2 SVGAGI. With 5 bases removed from V and 7 bases from J, the gap between germline ends came to 17 bases. This TCR was sampled from a human donor with narcolepsy. Sequencing was carried out using CD45RA- memory CD4+ T cells from PBMCs. V usage is TRBV6-5 and J usage is TRBJ1-1, with a possible D match to TRBD1 (6 bases). CDR3 in DNA: TGTGCCAGCAGTGGTCTTGGGGGGCAAAGTGAAGCTTTCTTT. Translation gives CASSGLGGQSEAFF.